What follows describes a single TCR beta chain. Its antigen is unknown. Other DNA sequences in the sample encode the same CDR3. This entry comes from a study of cytomegalovirus exposure and HLA in healthy donors. Overall study results and limits: The investigators catalogued 164 TCR beta chains as cytomegalovirus-associated. Reports state that TCR beta sequences accurately predicted most subjects' HLA-A and HLA-B alleles. In vitro confirmation showed a few CMV-associated chains to be CMV antigen specific.

Germline lookup yields CDR1 SGHNT and CDR2 YENEEA. CDR3 length equals 13 residues. V lost 4 bases to trimming and J lost 3 bases, with 9 bases between them. The PCR was carried out with 60 Vbeta primers and 13 Jbeta primers. Libraries were prepared by immunoSEQ multiplex PCR; TCRdb keeps only in-frame clonotypes and omits some of them. The data contain around 100,000 clones, roughly 70% of them seen just once; the ten biggest clones take up around 10%. The rearrangement links TRBV11-3 to TRBJ1-1; no firm D call. The sample consisted of PBMCs. This receptor was taken from a man in his thirties or forties in good health and CMV-seropositive. This CDR3 reads CASSSTPYTEAFF. Written as DNA, the CDR3 is TGTGCCAGCAGCTCTACCCCCTACACTGAAGCTTTCTTT.